This T cell receptor beta chain appears in the sequencing data of a study of blood T cell repertoires in COVID-19. In the study overall: The United States, Italy and Spain supplied acute and convalescent COVID-19 samples.

In the original workflow: Amplified reference gene primers provided the basis for estimating nucleated cell counts. The assay was immunoSEQ multiplex PCR, and TCRdb's table has in-frame clones only and misses some. V, J and clone size were drawn from that table, and D and trimming were deduced from the DNA. The sample consists of 150,000 to 200,000 clones, roughly four fifths of them appearing once. The germline V gene encodes CDR1 SGHDN and CDR2 FVKESK. The V and J ends lost 4 bases and 0 bases respectively, with 10 bases between them. This CDR3 comprises 15 residues. This clonotype was sampled from a woman aged 80 or over with COVID-19, enrolled during active disease. The chain combines TRBV14 with TRBJ2-1, with a possible D match to TRBD1 (6 bases). Sample: peripheral blood. The CDR3 nucleotides read TGTGCCAGCAGCCTACAGGGTAGCTCCTACAATGAGCAGTTCTTC. Protein: CASSLQGSSYNEQFF.